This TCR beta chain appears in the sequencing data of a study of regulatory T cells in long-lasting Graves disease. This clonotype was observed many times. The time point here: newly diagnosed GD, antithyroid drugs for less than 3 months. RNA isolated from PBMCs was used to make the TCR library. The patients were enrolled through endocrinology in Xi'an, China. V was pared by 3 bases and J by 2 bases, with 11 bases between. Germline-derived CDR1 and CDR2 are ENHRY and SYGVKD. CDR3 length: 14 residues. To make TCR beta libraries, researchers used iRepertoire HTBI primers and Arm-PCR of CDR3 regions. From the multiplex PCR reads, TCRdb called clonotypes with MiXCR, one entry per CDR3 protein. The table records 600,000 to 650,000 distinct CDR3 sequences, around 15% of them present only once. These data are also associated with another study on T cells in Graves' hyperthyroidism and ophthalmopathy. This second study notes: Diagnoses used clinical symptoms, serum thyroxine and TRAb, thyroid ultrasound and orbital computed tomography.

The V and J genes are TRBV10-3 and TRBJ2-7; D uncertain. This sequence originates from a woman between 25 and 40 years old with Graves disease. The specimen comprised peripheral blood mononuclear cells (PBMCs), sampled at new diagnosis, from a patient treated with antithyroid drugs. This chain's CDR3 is CAISDKDLTYEQYF. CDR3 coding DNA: TGTGCCATCAGTGATAAGGACCTTACCTACGAGCAGTACTTC.